This TCR beta chain was retrieved from a study of vaccination and CD4 T cells after COVID-19. As for treatment: approximately 9-day PBMC culture with coronavirus spike peptide pools or control peptides (ViraFEST assay). Gathering of the CD4+ T cells, from the unexposed donor, took place before the COVID-19 pandemic (2011-2018). The study sequenced cultured CD4+ T cell DNA using the Oncomine TCR Beta short-read assay. From CD4+ T cells that had been cultured, genomic DNA was extracted. TCRdb itself ran the PCR reads through MiXCR, one entry per CDR3 protein. Seen here are fewer than 13,000 distinct CDR3 sequences, almost 30% observed once, and the top ten hold about an eighth. Remarks on this clonotype: Its antigen is still unknown.

This CDR3 contains 14 residues. CDR1 is LNHDA, CDR2 SQIVND, per germline (reference sequence). Deletions cut 5 bases from V and 0 bases from J, with 8 bases between. V is TRBV19 and J is TRBJ1-3, with D possibly being TRBD1 (5 bases). The clonotype comes from a human donor in good health. The sequenced material came from CD4+ T cells from blood, cultured in vitro. In DNA form, the CDR3 reads TGTGCCAGTAGTCAGGGAAGCTCTGGAAACACCATATATTTT. This codes for CASSQGSSGNTIYF.